This T cell receptor (beta chain) came from a study of cytomegalovirus exposure and HLA in healthy donors (dated by TCRdb to 2016 to 2017). Regarding the complete study: According to an earlier analysis of 550 to 750 of the donors, about 179 million T cells yielded 120 million or so unique TCR beta sequences and 276 Gb of sequence data. Donor age, sex, ethnicity and CMV serostatus were collected together with the repertoire data. To predict cytomegalovirus infection status, the study brought together high-throughput TCR immunosequencing, statistical association of individual TCRs with disease status, and machine learning. Typing coverage differed by locus: A, B, C, DRB1 and DQB1 were typed in about 620-630 donors, DQA1 in about 550, DPA1 in some 570, and DPB1 in approximately 450. Every repertoire in the discovery cohort had been generated on one and the same sequencing platform. The study profiled the T cell repertoires of some 610 subjects by immunosequencing and related them to cytomegalovirus serostatus. A later genetic analysis took genome-wide SNP genotypes for about 65% of the roughly 670 donors and used that subset as a discovery cohort. Across around 400 genotyped donors of the cohort, an average of roughly 250,000 unique TCR beta nucleotide sequences per donor were sequenced, and roughly 17% of those sequences were non-productive. Class I and class II HLA loci were covered by the typing at four-digit resolution. Rather than drawing on any new phenotypic data, the later analysis identified candidate immune exposures from TCR beta sequences and the way those sequences occurred across donors. An earlier analysis of some 600 of the donors applied high-throughput TCR beta sequencing to assess whether each TCR beta V gene segment acted as functional or pseudogenic. To study patterns of TCR occurrence, a later analysis re-analyzed previously published TCR beta repertoires from hundreds of donors and added high-resolution HLA genotyping. The study aimed to test whether cataloging public T cell receptors could reveal signatures of past pathogen exposure. Roughly 300 gigabases of sequencing data and around 80 million unique TCR sequences made up an early release that covered 640 HLA-typed donors. A separate validation cohort of 100 to 150 different subjects was used in addition to the roughly 640-subject first cohort. Among the roughly 400 genotyped donors, about 85% belonged to the genetic ancestry cluster associated with self-reported Caucasian donors. Roughly 5 DR-DQ haplotypes were handled as single units for association and clustering, since linkage in the cohort was strong. The paper's findings and limits, for the study overall: In an earlier analysis of under 600 of the donors, most TCR beta V segments were observed in productive rearrangements about 87% or about 30% of the time, broadly matching IMGT annotations. Only TCR beta chains were sequenced in this cohort, and the absence of alpha or paired-chain data limited detectable features. Linkage disequilibrium might explain the correlated functional status among segregating V segments, but an unknown experimental factor could not be excluded. A total of about 150 TCR beta chains were listed by the study as associated with cytomegalovirus. In a later analysis, most CMV-associated TCR beta chains were found to appear HLA-restricted, with HLA associations seemingly driven largely by CMV exposure. CMV serostatus was the only immune exposure information available for the cohort. Sequencing depth was assumed to be roughly uniform across donors in the presence/absence analyses, though that assumption may not hold. The authors suggested that the approach could potentially be extended to other disease states and immunological phenotypes. According to a later analysis, TCR association rates differed among HLA loci, with DRB1 alleles showing the most associated TCRs and HLA-C alleles showing the fewest. Because some donors lacked HLA typing at each locus, the association tests relied only on the typed subset. Compared with the roughly 720-donor mean, donors in an Asian-associated ancestry cluster had fewer N-insertions in productive TCRs, according to a later genetic analysis. The classifier was reported to diagnose cytomegalovirus status with high specificity and sensitivity in both the original cohort and the validation cohort. In a later analysis, HLA-associated TCR beta chains showed more clonal expansion and lower generation probabilities than non-associated chains that were equally common. The 87-base-pair reads could not distinguish some IMGT-functional V segments, including TRBV6-2 and TRBV6-3, so those segments were excluded. In vitro tests confirmed that a few of the cytomegalovirus-associated TCR beta chains recognize cytomegalovirus antigens. Strong co-occurrence of HLA alleles, especially DR and DQ, made assigning TCR associations to individual alleles difficult. V-gene and J-gene trimming of TCR beta chains was associated with a missense DCLRE1C variant in a later genetic analysis, and the association was replicated in an independent cohort. Most TCR sequences were seen in very few donors, while some public TCRs were found in many individuals. According to a later analysis, parvovirus B19, influenza, CMV and Epstein-Barr virus appeared linked to several top co-occurrence clusters. A further reported finding was that TCR beta sequences accurately predicted the HLA-A and HLA-B alleles for most subjects in the first cohort. The sequencing pipeline was judged likely to have produced a cluster of highly shared sequence variants as a technical artifact. At a false discovery rate of 0.05, a later analysis linked some 17,000 TCR beta sequences to specific HLA alleles. Because counts were too low, more than 15 rarely observed V segments, including chromosome 9 orphons, were excluded from the earlier analysis of a few hundred of the donors.

Libraries were made using the immunoSEQ multiplex PCR assay. For the multiplex PCR, a mixture combining 60 forward primers for TCR Vbeta segments and 13 reverse primers for TCR Jbeta segments was used. A multiplex PCR assay on genomic DNA amplified the CDR3 region of rearranged TCR beta genes. The Illumina HiSeq System was used to sequence the amplified TCR beta libraries as 87-base-pair reads. As for the authors' bioinformatics: A later analysis tallied approximately 87 million unique TCR beta chains across the 666 repertoires, and some 10 million of those chains were shared by two or more donors. Raw reads were error-corrected and collapsed into unique sequences by a nearest-neighbor algorithm in which closely related sequences were merged to remove PCR and sequencing errors. Alignment of CDR3 sequences to IMGT reference sequences was used to assign V, D and J gene segments. For a sequence to be retained, a match of at least six nucleotides was required to both a V gene segment and a J gene segment. Rearrangements were classified as productive when the CDR3 lacked stop codons and remained in frame with V and J, and all other rearrangements were classified as non-productive. CDR3 was defined according to IMGT convention as the region running from the second conserved V-encoded cysteine to the conserved J-encoded phenylalanine. In an earlier analysis of around 540 of the donors, sequences lacking an unambiguous match to a single V gene segment were excluded. An earlier analysis of about 590 of the donors classified V segments as functional when productive rearrangements were above 56.7% and as segregating when the standard deviation between donors was above 5%. A statistical classification framework was built to diagnose cytomegalovirus status from the catalog of TCR beta chain sequences. V and J gene assignment, in a later analysis, came from comparing TCR nucleotide sequences with IMGT/GENE-DB human TR gene sequences. Using the TCRdist pipeline, a later analysis assigned CDR3 sequences along with most-parsimonious VDJ recombination scenarios. In a later analysis, each TCR beta chain was defined by its CDR3 amino acid sequence together with its V-gene family, and reads lacking a unique V-gene family were excluded. As a way to deal with suspected cross-contamination and a sequencing artifact, a later analysis dropped more than 500 nucleotide sequences that were highly shared and had low generation probability. In a later analysis, a clonal expansion index was calculated for each public chain from normalized within-repertoire ranks of inferred template counts. Generation probabilities in a later analysis came from a VDJ recombination model fitted to out-of-frame rearrangements, and those results were checked against IGoR. In a later analysis, hypergeometric tests were used to score TCR-TCR, TCR-HLA and TCR-CMV co-occurrence, with a repertoire-size bias correction applied to TCR pairs. False discovery rates were estimated in a later analysis by permuting HLA or CMV assignments 20 times. In a later analysis, co-occurring TCRs were grouped using DBSCAN, and TCRdist sequence similarity was added for clustering within HLA-allele-positive subsets. Repertoires with fewer than 30,000 or more than 120,000 public chains were left out of co-occurrence clustering, as were about five repertoires with anomalous nucleotide sharing. As stored in TCRdb, this immuneACCESS dataset retains in-frame rearrangements with V and J assigned. A fraction of the clones does not appear; measured against another copy, unresolved V genes explain less than half of the discrepancy, and the remainder lacks a known reason. V and J calls and clone size are copied from that table; D and trimming were computed from the DNA. Counted in this sample were roughly 110,000 clones; 74% of them appeared once. 4% to 5% of the sample belongs to the ten largest clones.

The cohort consisted of approximately 670 healthy bone marrow donors. At the time of sampling, every cohort member was nominally healthy, though immune exposures that went unrecorded were likely present. The donor was CMV seropositive and belonged to the group of more than 250 seropositive cohort members. A peripheral blood sample was provided by each donor, and peripheral blood mononuclear cells were used for TCR beta sequencing. The Qiagen DNeasy Blood Extraction Kit was used to extract genomic DNA from the blood cell samples. As for this clone: Its antigen is currently not known. No base quality information exists; no much larger clone differs at one position.

From its cysteine to its phenylalanine, the CDR3 spans 16 amino acids. The read is trimmed to its CDR3 DNA, 48 bases read in frame from base 1. CDR1 SGHVS and CDR2 FQNEAQ are derived from the germline V gene. The V end loses 0 bases and the J end loses 1 base, and a stretch of 12 bases separates them. The receptor was derived from a woman between 40 and 55 years old in good health and CMV-seropositive. Sequences were obtained from PBMCs. The chain links TRBV7-8 with TRBJ1-1, with TRBD1 tentatively as D gene (6 bases match). The nucleotide sequence reads TGTGCCAGCAGCTTAGCTGCAGGGGCCCCGAACACTGAAGCTTTCTTT. This yields the protein CASSLAAGAPNTEAFF.